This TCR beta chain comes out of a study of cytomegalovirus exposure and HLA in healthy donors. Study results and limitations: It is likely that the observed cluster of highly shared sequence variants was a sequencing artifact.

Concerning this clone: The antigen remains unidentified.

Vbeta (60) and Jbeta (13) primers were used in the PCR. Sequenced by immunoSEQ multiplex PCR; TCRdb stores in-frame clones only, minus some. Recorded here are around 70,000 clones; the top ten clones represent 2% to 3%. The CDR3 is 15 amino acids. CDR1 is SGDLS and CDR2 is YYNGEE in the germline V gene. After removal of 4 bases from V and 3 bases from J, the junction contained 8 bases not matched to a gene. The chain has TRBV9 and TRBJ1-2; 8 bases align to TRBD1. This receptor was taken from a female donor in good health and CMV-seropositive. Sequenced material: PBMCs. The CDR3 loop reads CASSSRDRNYYGYTF. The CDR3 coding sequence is TGTGCCAGCAGCTCCCGGGACAGGAACTACTATGGCTACACCTTC.